The 24 T cell receptor beta chains below all came from one sample that was sequenced in a study of CD8 T cells in Susac syndrome. RNA totalling roughly 0.45 to 1 ug underwent reverse transcription with random hexamers. TCRdb passed the immunoSEQ multiplex PCR reads through MiXCR, listing each CDR3 protein once. Among about 200,000 distinct CDR3 sequences listed, roughly 90% were seen once. Sequencing input: CD4+ T cells from PBMCs. These receptor sequences come from a human donor with Susac syndrome.

The chain links TRBV3-1 to TRBJ2-7, with 7 bases identical to TRBD1. The CDR3 spans 16 residues. The V gene end was trimmed by 4 bases and the J gene end by 2 bases; junction bases not matched to a gene: 11. Germline V CDR1 and CDR2: LGHDT, YNNKEL (reference sequence). CDR3 sequence (DNA): TGTGCCAGCAGCCCACCAGAACCTGACAGGGCCTACGAGCAGTACTTC. Its protein is CASSPPEPDRAYEQYF.

The chain couples TRBV15 to TRBJ2-5; no definite D call. Germline CDR1 LNHNV, CDR2 YYDKDF (reference sequence). The CDR3 extends over 12 amino acids. The V end lost 5 bases, the J end lost 5 bases, and 9 bases lay between the germline ends. The CDR3 coding sequence is TGTGCCACCAGCCCCCGCCGGGAGACCCAGTACTTC. This encodes CATSPRRETQYF.

The chain carries TRBV2 and TRBJ1-4, with 10 positions matching TRBD1. J was trimmed by 7 bases and V by 7 bases; bases with no gene match: 6. The CDR3 runs to 14 residues. Germline CDR1 reads SNHLY; CDR2 reads FYNNEI. CDR3 coding DNA: TGTGCCAGCACCCCGGGACAGGGGTTTGAAAAACTGTTTTTT. Protein product: CASTPGQGFEKLFF.

The chain recombines TRBV29-1 with TRBJ1-2, with 11 positions matching TRBD1. Looked up from germline, CDR1 is SQVTM and CDR2 is ANQGSEA. The CDR3 is made up of 13 amino acids. Germline trimming cut 6 bases from V and 4 bases from J; bases unmatched to any gene: 4. Written as DNA, the CDR3 is TGCAGCGTGGACAGGGGGCGTTCCTATGGCTACACCTTC. The encoded protein is CSVDRGRSYGYTF.

In regard to this clonotype: One end of the junction varies from germline; a read error may be responsible. V and J are TRBV3-1 and TRBJ2-7, with 9 bases aligning to TRBD1. The CDR3 is made up of 15 amino acids. Germline CDR1 and CDR2: LGHDT and YNNKEL (reference sequence). CDR3 sequence (DNA): TGTGCCAGCAGCCACGGAGACAGGGGGGGGTACGCGCAGTACTTC. As protein: CASSHGDRGGYAQYF.

The chain has TRBV6-1 and TRBJ2-7; 7 bases fit TRBD1. The ends lost 7 bases at V and 0 bases at J; junction bases unmatched: 3. The CDR3 is made up of 13 amino acids. Germline CDR1 reads MNHNS; CDR2 reads SASEGT. Written as DNA, the CDR3 is TGTGCCAGCAAGGGACAGAACTCCTACGAGCAGTACTTC. Encoded protein: CASKGQNSYEQYF.

The CDR3 here is CASNRDRVYEQYF. CDR3 nucleotide sequence: TGTGCCAGCAACCGGGACAGGGTATACGAGCAGTACTTC. The gene calls are TRBV6-6 and TRBJ2-7; 9 bases match TRBD1. V shed 7 bases and J 4 bases; nucleotides not matched to a gene: 5. This CDR3 contains 13 residues. CDR1 and CDR2 (germline): MNHNY, SVGAGI (reference sequence).

The V gene is TRBV15, the J gene TRBJ1-5; TRBD1 matches 8 bases. The CDR3 extends over 15 amino acids. CDR1 is LNHNV and CDR2 is YYDKDF in the germline V gene (reference sequence). V gave up 0 bases and J gave up 4 bases; unmatched junction bases: 2. CDR3 in DNA: TGTGCCACCAGCAGAGATCGGACAGGGAATCAGCCCCAGCATTTT. It codes for CATSRDRTGNQPQHF.

This clonotype showed up just once. The chain couples TRBV9 to TRBJ2-7; TRBD2 matches at 14 bases. CDR3 length: 14 amino acids. Germline lookup yields CDR1 SGDLS and CDR2 YYNGEE. The J segment lost 6 bases and the V segment lost 3 bases, leaving 2 bases of the junction unmatched. This CDR3 is CASSAGLAGAEQYF. The CDR3 DNA reads TGTGCCAGCAGCGCGGGACTAGCGGGGGCCGAGCAGTACTTC.

The rearrangement uses TRBV6-5 and TRBJ2-7; the D call may be TRBD1 or TRBD2 (5 bases each). The CDR3 has 14 residues. CDR1 is MNHEY and CDR2 is SVGAGI in the germline V gene. Trimming took 6 bases from V and 3 from J, leaving 15 bases between them. For the CDR3, the DNA is TGTGCCAGCAGGCCTGATGAGGGGATCTACGAGCAGTACTTC. It is translated as CASRPDEGIYEQYF.

V gene TRBV20-1 combines with J gene TRBJ1-4; 9 bases fit TRBD1. The V segment lost 7 bases and the J segment 0 bases; nucleotides outside the gene matches: 6. The germline gives CDR1 DFQATT, CDR2 SNEGSKA (reference sequence). This CDR3 spans 15 amino acids. This CDR3 is CSVTGQGATNEKLFF. The DNA for the CDR3 is TGCAGTGTAACGGGACAGGGTGCAACTAATGAAAAACTGTTTTTT.

The V and J genes are TRBV7-3 and TRBJ2-6; D is perhaps TRBD1 (6 bases). Germline loops: CDR1 SGHTA, CDR2 FQGTGA. The CDR3 sequence is 15 residues long. V was clipped by 5 bases and J by 4 bases, with 12 bases between them. The CDR3 loop reads CASSASGAGANVLTF. The DNA of the CDR3 is TGTGCCAGCAGCGCATCAGGGGCCGGGGCCAACGTCCTGACTTTC.

The chain is built from TRBV9 and TRBJ2-1; TRBD2 matches 8 bases. Trimming cost V 0 bases and J 4 bases; bases outside gene matches: 3. The germline CDR1 and CDR2 sequences are SGDLS and YYNGEE. This CDR3 contains 15 residues. The CDR3 region has the DNA TGTGCCAGCAGCGTAGATGGGACTAGATACAATGAGCAGTTCTTC. Translation gives CASSVDGTRYNEQFF.

This clonotype was picked up one time. The genes are TRBV6-5 and TRBJ1-6; 8 nucleotides agree with TRBD1. Unmatched junction bases numbered 5, after V lost 0 bases and J lost 7 bases. The CDR3 runs 16 residues. Germline V gene data show CDR1 as MNHEY and CDR2 as SVGAGI. In DNA, the CDR3 is TGTGCCAGCAGTTACTCGTCGGGACAGGAGAATTCACCCCTCCACTTT. Translation: CASSYSSGQENSPLHF.

This clonotype appeared once. V gene TRBV12-3 or TRBV12-4 combines with J gene TRBJ1-2; a possible D gene is TRBD1 (5 bases). CDR3 length: 16 amino acids. V gave up 1 base and J gave up 6 bases, with 18 bases separating them. CDR3: CASSLGPADMGDGYTF. The CDR3 DNA reads TGTGCCAGCAGTTTAGGCCCAGCGGACATGGGAGATGGCTACACCTTC.

The gene calls are TRBV2 and TRBJ2-2, with a weak D call TRBD2 (5 bases). The CDR3 length is 13 residues. The germline gives CDR1 SNHLY, CDR2 FYNNEI. The germline V and J ends were trimmed by 6 bases and 7 bases, with 12 bases remaining between them. For the CDR3, the DNA is TGTGCCAGCAGCGGCACTAGAAACGGGGAGCTGTTTTTT. This sequence encodes CASSGTRNGELFF. Full variable domain (rest looked up from reference TRBV2 and TRBJ2-2): EPEVTQTPSHQVTQMGQEVILRCVPISNHLYFYWYRQILGQKVEFLVSFYNNEISEKSEIFDDQFSVERPDGSNFTLKIRSTKLEDSAMYFCASSGTRNGELFFGEGSRLTVL.

The chain couples TRBV5-1 to TRBJ2-1; 9 bases fit TRBD2. This CDR3 has 15 amino acids. V shed 0 bases and J 10 bases; nucleotides not matched to a gene: 8. Germline V gene lookup returns CDR1 SGHRS and CDR2 YFSETQ. The CDR3 sequence: CASSLAGGGAGEQFF. CDR3 in DNA: TGCGCCAGCAGCTTGGCAGGCGGGGGGGCCGGAGAGCAGTTCTTC.

The chain couples TRBV19 to TRBJ1-5; 8 bases line up with TRBD1. The CDR3 covers 15 residues. J gave up 4 bases and V 4 bases, and 6 bases lay outside the gene matches. Per germline, CDR1 LNHDA and CDR2 SQIVND (reference sequence). The CDR3 DNA is TGTGCCAGTAGTAGGGTCCAGGGGGCAAATCAGCCCCAGCATTTT. As protein: CASSRVQGANQPQHF.

The table lists this clonotype with a few counts. This rearrangement joins TRBV20-1 to TRBJ2-5, with D tentatively TRBD2 (6 bases). CDR3 length equals 12 residues. The V end lost 6 bases, the J end lost 4 bases, and 12 bases lay between the germline ends. Germline CDR1 is DFQATT and CDR2 is SNEGSKA (reference sequence). The CDR3 protein is CSARDLRETQYF. For the CDR3, the DNA is TGCAGTGCCAGGGACTTGAGAGAGACCCAGTACTTC.

The chain joins TRBV2 to TRBJ1-1; D is unclear. There are 14 residues in the CDR3. In germline, CDR1 is SNHLY, CDR2 FYNNEI. Trimming shortened V by 1 base and J by 2 bases, and 8 bases separated the two germline ends. The CDR3 sequence is CASSEGEGNTEAFF. CDR3 in DNA: TGTGCCAGCAGTGAAGGAGAGGGCAACACTGAAGCTTTCTTT. Based on the CDR3 plus reference TRBV2 and TRBJ1-1, the full variable domain is EPEVTQTPSHQVTQMGQEVILRCVPISNHLYFYWYRQILGQKVEFLVSFYNNEISEKSEIFDDQFSVERPDGSNFTLKIRSTKLEDSAMYFCASSEGEGNTEAFFGQGTRLTVV.

The CDR3 bases are TGTGCCAGCAGTTTATACAGGGACAATCAGCCCCAGCATTTT. Translation gives CASSLYRDNQPQHF. The chain employs TRBV28 and TRBJ1-5, with D possibly matching TRBD1 (6 bases). The germline V gene encodes CDR1 MDHEN and CDR2 SYDVKM. Deletions cut 1 base from V and 3 bases from J, with 7 bases between. This CDR3 contains 14 residues.

The rearrangement links TRBV25-1 to TRBJ1-2; TRBD1 matches at 10 bases. CDR1 and CDR2 (germline): MGHDK, SYGVNS. J was trimmed by 7 bases and V by 5 bases; bases with no gene match: 4. The CDR3 spans 13 residues. Here the CDR3 DNA reads TGTGCCAGCAGTAGGGACAGGGGCGGTGGCTACACCTTC. This codes for CASSRDRGGGYTF.

The J gene is TRBJ2-3, the V gene TRBV3-1; 8 bases fit TRBD2. This CDR3 is built from 17 residues. In germline, CDR1 is LGHDT, CDR2 YNNKEL (reference sequence). The V segment lost 2 bases and the J segment 2 bases; nucleotides outside the gene matches: 9. The CDR3, as DNA: TGTGCCAGCAGCCAATGGATGAGCGGGGGTCTCACAGATACGCAGTATTTT. Protein sequence: CASSQWMSGGLTDTQYF.

V gene TRBV28 combines with J gene TRBJ2-5; 9 nucleotides agree with TRBD1. V shed 6 bases, J shed 5 bases, and the junction held 10 bases outside the gene matches. This CDR3 is 15 amino acids long. Looked up from germline, CDR1 is MDHEN and CDR2 is SYDVKM. This CDR3 reads CASSWDRVRGETQYF. The CDR3 coding sequence is TGTGCCAGCAGCTGGGACAGGGTCAGAGGGGAGACCCAGTACTTC. The whole variable domain, filled in from reference TRBV28 and TRBJ2-5, reads DVKVTQSSRYLVKRTGEKVFLECVQDMDHENMFWYRQDPGLGLRLIYFSYDVKMKEKGDIPEGYSVSREKKERFSLILESASTNQTSMYLCASSWDRVRGETQYFGPGTRLLVL.